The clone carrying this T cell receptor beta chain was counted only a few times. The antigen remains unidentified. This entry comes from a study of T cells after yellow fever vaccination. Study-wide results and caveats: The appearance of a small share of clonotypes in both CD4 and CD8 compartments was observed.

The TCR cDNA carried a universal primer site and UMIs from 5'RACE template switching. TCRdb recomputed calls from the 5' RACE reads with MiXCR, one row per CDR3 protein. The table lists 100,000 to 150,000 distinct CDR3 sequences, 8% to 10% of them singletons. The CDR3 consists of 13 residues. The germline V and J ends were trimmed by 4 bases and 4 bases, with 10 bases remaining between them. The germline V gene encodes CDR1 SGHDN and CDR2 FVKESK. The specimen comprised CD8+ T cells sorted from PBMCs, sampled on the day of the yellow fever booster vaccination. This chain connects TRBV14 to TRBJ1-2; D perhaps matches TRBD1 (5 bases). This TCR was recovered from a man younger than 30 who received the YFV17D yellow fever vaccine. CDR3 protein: CASSRTTRYGYTF. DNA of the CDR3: TGTGCCAGCAGCCGGACAACTCGCTATGGCTACACCTTC.